These 20 T cell receptor beta chains came from one sample sequenced in a study of blood T cell repertoires in COVID-19. Sequenced by immunoSEQ multiplex PCR; TCRdb stores in-frame clones only, minus some. The table includes about 210,000 clones, around 87% detected once. Sequenced: peripheral blood. The receptor set was obtained from a man aged 55 to 70 with acute or convalescent COVID-19.

V gene TRBV2 combines with J gene TRBJ1-4, with 8 bases matching TRBD1. After removal of 7 bases from V and 0 bases from J, the junction contained 10 bases not matched to a gene. Germline-derived CDR1 and CDR2 are SNHLY and FYNNEI. The CDR3 runs to 17 residues. CDR3 loop: CASTETQGATTNEKLFF. The CDR3 nucleotides are TGTGCCAGCACCGAAACCCAGGGGGCTACAACTAATGAAAAACTGTTTTTT.

The chain recombines TRBV4-2 with TRBJ2-5, with 11 nucleotides matching TRBD2. V dropped 0 bases and J dropped 3; count of bases not matched to a gene: 3. CDR3 length: 16 amino acids. Germline lookup yields CDR1 LGHNA and CDR2 YNFKEQ. CDR3 sequence: CASSQDSGGAEETQYF. The CDR3 coding sequence is TGTGCCAGCAGCCAAGATAGCGGGGGGGCCGAAGAGACCCAGTACTTC.

The chain joins TRBV7-2 to TRBJ2-4; TRBD2 matches at 7 bases. Germline trimming cut 7 bases from V and 6 bases from J; bases unmatched to any gene: 12. The V gene's germline CDR1 is SGHTA and CDR2 FQGNSA. The CDR3 extends over 15 amino acids. The CDR3 sequence: CASTPGGSGTNIQYF. DNA for the CDR3: TGTGCCAGCACCCCGGGGGGTAGCGGCACAAACATTCAGTACTTC.

The V and J genes are TRBV18 and TRBJ1-4; maybe TRBD1 (5 bases). The CDR3 is 14 amino acids. CDR1 KGHSH and CDR2 LQKENI come from the germline V gene. The V end lost 1 base, the J end lost 6 bases, and 9 bases lay between the germline ends. The CDR3 DNA is TGTGCCAGCTCACCACGAGCAGGGTATGAAAAACTGTTTTTT. Protein sequence: CASSPRAGYEKLFF.

This clone appeared once. This sequence joins TRBV7-6 and TRBJ2-1; 11 nucleotides agree with TRBD2. Germline lookup yields CDR1 SGHVS and CDR2 FNYEAQ. The junction had 7 bases not matched to a gene; V was cut back by 2 bases and J by 7 bases. The CDR3 runs 16 residues. The CDR3 coding sequence is TGTGCCAGCAGCTTAAGCTCGACTAGCGGGGTAAATGAGCAGTTCTTC. It specifies CASSLSSTSGVNEQFF.

The chain uses TRBV10-3 and TRBJ2-3, with D possibly being TRBD2 (6 bases). CDR3 size: 15 residues. V was clipped by 2 bases and J by 1 base, with 10 bases between them. Germline V gene sequence: CDR1 ENHRY, CDR2 SYGVKD. Here the CDR3 reads CAISERASGTDTQYF. As DNA, the CDR3 is TGTGCCATCAGTGAGAGGGCTAGCGGCACAGATACGCAGTATTTT.

This rearrangement joins TRBV24-1 to TRBJ2-5, with D possibly TRBD1 on 6 matching bases. Trimming pared 4 bases from V and 2 bases from J, leaving 13 bases between. The CDR3 is made up of 15 amino acids. CDR1 is KGHDR, CDR2 SFDVKD, per germline. CDR3 in DNA: TGTGCCACCAGTGACCCCGGACAGAAACAAGAGACCCAGTACTTC. It encodes CATSDPGQKQETQYF.

J is TRBJ1-2 and V is TRBV19; D remains unclear. V lost 6 bases to trimming and J lost 6 bases, with 5 bases between them. This CDR3 comprises 10 residues. CDR1 is LNHDA, CDR2 SQIVND, per germline (reference sequence). CDR3 bases: TGTGCCAGTAGGGGCGATGGCTACACCTTC. This encodes CASRGDGYTF.

This chain uses TRBV6-5 with TRBJ1-2, with TRBD1 identical over 7 bases. V lost 6 bases to trimming and J lost 8 bases; unmatched junction nucleotides: 12. The CDR3 spans 14 residues. Per germline, CDR1 MNHEY and CDR2 SVGAGI. The chain's CDR3 is CASRTSDRARGYTF. DNA for the CDR3: TGTGCCAGCAGGACGAGTGACAGGGCACGGGGCTACACCTTC.

The genes are TRBV19 and TRBJ1-5; D not resolved. Germline V CDR1 and CDR2: LNHDA, SQIVND (reference sequence). V was trimmed by 5 bases and J by 2 bases, leaving 13 bases between them. The CDR3 runs to 15 residues. CDR3 bases: TGTGCCAGTAGTTGGGCAGAAGGTCGCAATCAGCCCCAGCATTTT. Translating it yields CASSWAEGRNQPQHF.

The chain carries TRBV5-1 and TRBJ1-6, with 10 bases lining up with TRBD1. The CDR3 is 15 residues long. J gave up 8 bases and V 4 bases, and 6 bases lay outside the gene matches. Germline V gene lookup returns CDR1 SGHRS and CDR2 YFSETQ. The CDR3 DNA follows: TGCGCCAGCAGCCTTCGACAGGGGGCGTATTCACCCCTCCACTTT. This translates into CASSLRQGAYSPLHF.

The sample holds many counts of this clone. V gene TRBV10-3 combines with J gene TRBJ2-2; D gene uncertain. CDR3 length equals 15 residues. V was shortened by 0 bases and J by 4 bases, with 9 bases between the two germline ends. Germline V gives CDR1 ENHRY, CDR2 SYGVKD. The DNA of the CDR3 is TGTGCCATCAGTGAGTCTCAAGGCGGCACCGGGGAGCTGTTTTTT. It encodes CAISESQGGTGELFF.

The chain combines TRBV6-2 or TRBV6-3 with TRBJ2-5; D unclear. V dropped 7 bases and J dropped 2 bases, with 8 bases sitting between them. The CDR3 is 12 amino acids. The germline V gene encodes CDR1 MNHEY and CDR2 SVGEGT. For the CDR3, the DNA is TGTGCCAGCACCCCCGGGCAAGAGACCCAGTACTTC. It specifies CASTPGQETQYF.

The rearrangement links TRBV21-1 to TRBJ2-7; the D call in the table, TRBD1, was not verified against the DNA. TRBV21-1 has pseudogene status. The CDR3 sequence is 15 residues long. The CDR3 here is CASSITGVEIVEQYF. CDR3 coding DNA: TGTGCCAGCAGCATTACAGGGGTGGAGATTGTAGAGCAGTACTTC.

The chain has TRBV7-2 and TRBJ2-2; D not resolved. With 5 bases removed from V and 4 bases from J, the gap between germline ends came to 8 bases. The germline gives CDR1 SGHTA, CDR2 FQGNSA. This CDR3 is 13 amino acids long. DNA of the CDR3: TGTGCCAGCAGCCCCCTCGGCACCGGGGAGCTGTTTTTT. Translated, it gives CASSPLGTGELFF.

V and J are TRBV5-6 and TRBJ2-7, with D possibly matching TRBD1 (6 bases). The germline gives CDR1 SGHDT, CDR2 YYEEEE. V was clipped by 4 bases and J by 4 bases, with 12 bases between them. CDR3 size: 13 residues. CDR3 DNA: TGTGCCAGCAGCACCGGGACAAGATACGAGCAGTACTTC. It specifies CASSTGTRYEQYF.

The CDR3: CASSPDRGDEKLFF. CDR3 coding DNA: TGTGCCAGCAGCCCCGACAGGGGGGATGAAAAACTGTTTTTT. This chain connects TRBV4-2 to TRBJ1-4, with TRBD1 matching 9 bases. The CDR3 length is 14 residues. Germline trimming cut 4 bases from V and 6 bases from J; bases unmatched to any gene: 3. Per the germline V gene, CDR1 is LGHNA and CDR2 is YNFKEQ.

The gene calls are TRBV28 and TRBJ2-1; 15 positions agree with TRBD2. Germline V gene sequence: CDR1 MDHEN, CDR2 SYDVKM. With V trimmed by 6 bases and J by 0 bases, 12 bases remained unmatched. The CDR3 consists of 20 residues. The CDR3, as DNA: TGTGCCAGCAGCACTGTGGGACTAGCGGGGGGCCCCAGCTCCTACAATGAGCAGTTCTTC. This codes for CASSTVGLAGGPSSYNEQFF.

The chain combines TRBV7-2 with TRBJ1-2; D ambiguous. The V end was cut by 1 base, the J end by 11 bases, with 14 bases between. The CDR3 totals 13 residues. Germline V gene sequence: CDR1 SGHTA, CDR2 FQGNSA. The CDR3: CASSLGRTPGYTF. Written as DNA, the CDR3 is TGTGCCAGCAGCTTAGGGAGGACCCCGGGATACACCTTC.

V is TRBV11-3 and J is TRBJ2-5, with 9 bases fitting TRBD1. Losses at the gene ends were 3 bases for V and 0 bases for J; bases not matched to a gene: 8. The CDR3 has 17 amino acids. CDR1 SGHNT and CDR2 YENEEA come from the germline V gene. CDR3 sequence (DNA): TGTGCCAGCAGCTTTAGCTCGGACAGGGGACACCAAGAGACCCAGTACTTC. Translation gives CASSFSSDRGHQETQYF. Based on the CDR3 plus reference TRBV11-3 and TRBJ2-5, the full variable domain is EAGVVQSPRYKIIEKKQPVAFWCNPISGHNTLYWYLQNLGQGPELLIRYENEEAVDDSQLPKDRFSAERLKGVDSTLKIQPAELGDSAVYLCASSFSSDRGHQETQYFGPGTRLLVL.